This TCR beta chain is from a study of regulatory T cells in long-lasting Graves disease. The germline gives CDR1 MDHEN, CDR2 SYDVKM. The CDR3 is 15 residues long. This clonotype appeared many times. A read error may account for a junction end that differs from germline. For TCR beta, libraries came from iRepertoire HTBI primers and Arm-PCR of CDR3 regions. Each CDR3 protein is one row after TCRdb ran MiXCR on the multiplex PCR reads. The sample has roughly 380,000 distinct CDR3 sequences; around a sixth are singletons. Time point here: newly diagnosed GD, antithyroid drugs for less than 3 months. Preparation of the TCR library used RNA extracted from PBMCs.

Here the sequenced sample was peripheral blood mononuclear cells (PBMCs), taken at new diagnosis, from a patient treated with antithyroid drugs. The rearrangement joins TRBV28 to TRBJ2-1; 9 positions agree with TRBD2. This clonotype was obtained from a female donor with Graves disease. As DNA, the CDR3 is TGTGCCAGCGGAGTCGGGACTAGCTCCTACAATGAGCGGTTCTTC. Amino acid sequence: CASGVGTSSYNERFF.